The 16 T cell receptor beta chains given below trace back to one sample, sequenced in a study of regulatory T cells in long-lasting Graves disease. The time point denotes: persistent/refractory GD, antithyroid drugs over 5 years with positive TRAb. Preparation of the TCR library used RNA extracted from PBMCs. Through Arm-PCR of CDR3 regions and iRepertoire HTBI primers, TCR beta libraries were built. TCRdb used MiXCR to reprocess the multiplex PCR reads, holding one entry per CDR3 protein. Among 450,000 or so distinct CDR3 sequences listed, 20% to 25% were seen once. Here the sequenced sample was peripheral blood mononuclear cells (PBMCs), taken when the disease was refractory, from a patient treated with antithyroid drugs. The receptors shown here come from a female donor with Graves disease.

The sample holds one count of this clonotype. The chain combines TRBV20-1 with TRBJ2-1, with 10 bases that match TRBD2. The CDR3 is 15 amino acids. After removal of 6 bases from V and 6 bases from J, the junction contained 11 bases not matched to a gene. The germline V gene encodes CDR1 DFQATT and CDR2 SNEGSKA (reference sequence). The CDR3 DNA sequence: TGCAGTGCCGCCCGCAGGGTAGCGGGAGGCAATGAGCAGTTCTTC. Its protein product is CSAARRVAGGNEQFF.

The chain employs TRBV18 and TRBJ2-5; 8 nucleotides align to TRBD2. There are 13 residues in the CDR3. Germline trimming cut 5 bases from V and 7 bases from J; bases unmatched to any gene: 6. CDR1 is KGHSH, CDR2 LQKENI, per germline. CDR3 sequence reads: CASSGLAQRTQYF. In DNA form, the CDR3 reads TGTGCCAGCTCAGGACTAGCCCAGCGGACCCAGTACTTC.

The sample holds many counts of this clonotype. This sequence joins TRBV7-2 and TRBJ2-7; D not resolved. Germline loops: CDR1 SGHTA, CDR2 FQGNSA. V shed 8 bases and J shed 4 bases, with 18 bases lying between them. The CDR3 is 14 amino acids. For the CDR3, the DNA is TGTGCCAGCCAACTTCCGTCGGAAGATTACGAGCAGTACTTC. The encoded protein is CASQLPSEDYEQYF.

The genes are TRBV5-1 and TRBJ2-6; 7 positions match TRBD1. The germline V gene encodes CDR1 SGHRS and CDR2 YFSETQ. The CDR3 sequence is 19 residues long. V trimming: 2 bases; J trimming: 0 bases; junction bases outside the gene matches: 11. The CDR3 is CASSFGGGTAVSGANVLTF. CDR3 in DNA: TGCGCCAGCAGCTTTGGTGGTGGGACAGCCGTCTCTGGGGCCAACGTCCTGACTTTC. Looking up the rest from reference TRBV5-1 and TRBJ2-6 gives the full variable domain: KAGVTQTPRYLIKTRGQQVTLSCSPISGHRSVSWYQQTPGQGLQFLFEYFSETQRNKGNFPGRFSGRQFSNSRSEMNVSTLELGDSALYLCASSFGGGTAVSGANVLTFGAGSRLTVL.

This clonotype was seen a few times. The gene calls are TRBV10-3 and TRBJ2-5; D perhaps matches TRBD2 (6 bases). Germline CDR1 is ENHRY and CDR2 is SYGVKD. CDR3 length equals 15 residues. Trimming left V 3 bases short and J 1 base short, with 12 bases between. The CDR3 here is CAISDTGEPQETQYF. The CDR3 region has the DNA TGTGCCATCAGTGATACGGGGGAACCCCAAGAGACCCAGTACTTC.

At least ten counts were recorded for this clonotype. This chain links TRBV6-2 or TRBV6-3 with TRBJ2-7, with D uncertain. The germline V gene has CDR1 MNHEY and CDR2 SVGEGT. This CDR3 comprises 14 residues. Deletions cut 3 bases from V and 2 bases from J, with 11 bases between. The CDR3 coding sequence is TGTGCCAGCAGTTATGAGTTATTGACCTACGAGCAGTACTTC. Protein product: CASSYELLTYEQYF.

This clonotype was recorded many times. J is TRBJ1-2 and V is TRBV11-2; TRBD1 matches at 8 bases. Germline trimming cut 6 bases from V and 6 bases from J; bases unmatched to any gene: 9. Germline V CDR1 and CDR2: SGHAT, FQNNGV. The CDR3 consists of 14 residues. The CDR3 nucleotides are TGTGCCAGCAGTCGCGGACAGGGAGGAGATGGCTACACCTTC. Its translation: CASSRGQGGDGYTF.

The chain couples TRBV6-2 or TRBV6-3 to TRBJ2-7, with TRBD1 matching over 9 bases. With 6 bases clipped from V and 7 bases from J, the junction kept 22 bases outside the gene matches. The CDR3 loop spans 18 amino acids. Germline V CDR1 and CDR2: MNHEY, SVGEGT. The CDR3 protein is CASSRQGPGTGLGREQYF. CDR3 nucleotide sequence: TGTGCCAGCAGCCGCCAGGGACCCGGGACAGGGCTCGGTCGGGAGCAGTACTTC.

This chain uses TRBV20-1 with TRBJ2-7, with D uncertain. The CDR3 runs to 12 residues. Germline-derived CDR1 and CDR2 are DFQATT and SNEGSKA (reference sequence). Between the trimmed V and J ends, which lost 4 bases and 5 bases, there was a span of 12 bases. The CDR3 DNA follows: TGCAGTGCTACCGGGTTTGGGAACGAGCAGTACTTC. It translates to CSATGFGNEQYF.

This clonotype showed up just a few times. This sequence joins TRBV5-5 and TRBJ1-2, with D maybe TRBD1 (5 bases). From germline, CDR1 is SGHKS and CDR2 YYEKEE (reference sequence). Deletions cut 1 base from V and 1 base from J, with 11 bases between. This CDR3 region has 15 residues. Here the CDR3 DNA reads TGTGCCAGCAGCTTGAGTCCGGGGGGTAACTATGGCTACACCTTC. Encoded protein: CASSLSPGGNYGYTF.

This clonotype has a handful of counts. The rearrangement uses TRBV6-1 and TRBJ2-7, with TRBD2 identical over 14 bases. This CDR3 has 17 amino acids. CDR1 MNHNS and CDR2 SASEGT come from the germline V gene. V shed 6 bases, J shed 3 bases, and the junction held 10 bases outside the gene matches. In DNA form, the CDR3 reads TGTGCCAGCAGCGTTCTTGGACTAGCGGGAGGAAGCTACGAGCAGTACTTC. It encodes CASSVLGLAGGSYEQYF.

At least ten counts were recorded for this clonotype. The chain employs TRBV6-5 and TRBJ2-2; D is tentatively TRBD1 or TRBD2 (5 bases each). This CDR3 has 15 residues. Trimming removed 2 bases at V and 1 base at J, with 8 bases between. Germline assignment: CDR1 MNHEY and CDR2 SVGAGI. CDR3 DNA sequence: TGTGCCAGCAGTTACGTGAGGGGGAACACCGGGGAGCTGTTTTTT. Translation gives CASSYVRGNTGELFF.

This clonotype has a count of ten or more. V usage is TRBV29-1 and J usage is TRBJ2-7; D not certain. The CDR3 totals 13 residues. Trimming stripped 1 base from V and 4 bases from J, with 11 bases between. Germline loops: CDR1 SQVTM, CDR2 ANQGSEA. As DNA, the CDR3 is TGCAGCGTTGAAGTACTTTCCGGGTACGAGCAGTACTTC. It translates to CSVEVLSGYEQYF.

In this sample, this clonotype turned up many times. The germline gene is not matched at one end of the junction; a read error may be the cause. The chain combines TRBV19 with TRBJ2-7; TRBD1 agrees at 7 bases. Looked up from germline, CDR1 is LNHDA and CDR2 is SQIVND (reference sequence). CDR3 size: 13 residues. The CDR3 spells CASSITGAYEQYF. CDR3 in DNA: TGTGCCAGCAGTATAACAGGGGCCTACGAGCAGTACTTC. Full variable domain (remainder filled in from reference TRBV19 and TRBJ2-7): DGGITQSPKYLFRKEGQNVTLSCEQNLNHDAMYWYRQDPGQGLRLIYYSQIVNDFQKGDIAEGYSVSREKKESFPLTVTSAQKNPTAFYLCASSITGAYEQYFGPGTRLTVT.

This clonotype has just a few counts. The chain combines TRBV15 with TRBJ2-7, with 9 nucleotides matching TRBD1. In germline, CDR1 is LNHNV, CDR2 YYDKDF (reference sequence). V lost 4 bases, J lost 1 base, and 8 bases stayed unmatched. The CDR3 has 16 residues. The CDR3 nucleotides are TGTGCCACCAGCATACTTGGGACAGGGAAGTCCTACGAGCAGTACTTC. This codes for CATSILGTGKSYEQYF.

There are many counts of this clonotype. The chain employs TRBV27 and TRBJ2-7; D remains ambiguous. This CDR3 is built from 15 residues. The germline V gene has CDR1 MNHEY and CDR2 SMNVEV (reference sequence). V was clipped by 3 bases and J by 0 bases, with 12 bases between them. The CDR3 spells CASSFSRPGSYEQYF. The CDR3 nucleotides read TGTGCCAGCAGTTTCTCTCGACCGGGCTCCTACGAGCAGTACTTC.